The entry below gives a single TCR beta chain sequence along with its context. The source of the sample is a study of blood T cell repertoires in COVID-19. Study at large: Researchers got acute and convalescent COVID-19 samples from the United States, Italy and Spain. In each case, the material was cDNA or gDNA derived from T cells, B-cell-depleted T cells, or PBMCs.

V shed 3 bases and J 3 bases; nucleotides not matched to a gene: 8. The CDR3 is 16 amino acids. Germline loops: CDR1 SGHNT, CDR2 YYREEE (reference sequence). TCRdb's table, derived via immunoSEQ multiplex PCR, lists solely in-frame clones and lacks some. The sample lists 150,000 to 200,000 clones, roughly 80% occurring once. The clonotype originates from a human donor in a cohort sampled during active COVID-19. The sample was peripheral blood. This sequence joins TRBV5-4 and TRBJ1-2; the match to TRBD1 covers 10 bases. CDR3 protein: CASSSAGQGVHYGYTF. CDR3 sequence (DNA): TGTGCCAGCAGCTCCGCTGGACAGGGGGTACACTATGGCTACACCTTC.